Detailed here is one TCR beta chain. The antigen this receptor binds is unknown. One base away there is no much larger clone; base qualities are not given. Library generation was performed with the immunoSEQ multiplex PCR assay. A mixture of 60 forward primers for TCR Vbeta segments and 13 reverse primers for TCR Jbeta segments was used in the multiplex PCR. The CDR3 region of rearranged TCR beta genes was amplified from genomic DNA with a multiplex PCR assay. The amplified TCR beta libraries were sequenced on the Illumina HiSeq System as 87-base-pair reads. Processing in the source paper ran as follows. A later analysis counted approximately 84 million unique TCR beta chains across the 500 to 850 repertoires, and around 12 million of these chains were shared by at least two donors. Raw reads were error-corrected and collapsed into unique sequences by a nearest-neighbor algorithm in which closely related sequences were merged to remove PCR and sequencing errors. V, D and J gene segments were assigned by aligning CDR3 sequences to IMGT reference sequences. Each retained sequence needed at least a six-nucleotide match to both a V gene segment and a J gene segment. A rearrangement counted as productive if the CDR3 had no stop codons and remained in frame with V and J, and every other rearrangement counted as non-productive. Following IMGT convention, CDR3 was defined as the stretch from the second conserved V-encoded cysteine to the conserved J-encoded phenylalanine. The earlier analysis of roughly 590 of the donors excluded any sequence lacking an unambiguous match to a single V gene segment. In an earlier analysis of several hundred of the donors, V segments were called functional above 56.7% productive rearrangements and were called segregating when the between-donor standard deviation exceeded 5%. A statistical classification framework was developed to diagnose cytomegalovirus status using the catalog of TCR beta chain sequences. A later analysis assigned V and J genes by comparing TCR nucleotide sequences with IMGT/GENE-DB human TR gene sequences. The TCRdist pipeline was used in a later analysis to assign CDR3 sequences and most-parsimonious VDJ recombination scenarios. A later analysis defined each TCR beta chain by its CDR3 amino acid sequence plus V-gene family, and excluded reads lacking a unique V-gene family. To address suspected cross-contamination and a sequencing artifact, a later analysis removed a few hundred highly shared, low-generation-probability nucleotide sequences. For each public chain, a later analysis derived a clonal expansion index from normalized ranks of inferred template counts within each repertoire. In a later analysis, generation probabilities were computed using a VDJ recombination model fitted to out-of-frame rearrangements, and the results were checked against IGoR. Hypergeometric tests were used in a later analysis to score TCR-TCR, TCR-HLA and TCR-CMV co-occurrence, with a repertoire-size bias correction applied to the TCR pairs. False discovery rates were estimated in a later analysis by permuting HLA or CMV assignments 20 times. A later analysis grouped co-occurring TCRs with DBSCAN, adding TCRdist sequence similarity when clustering within HLA-allele-positive subsets. For co-occurrence clustering, repertoires with fewer than 30,000 or more than 120,000 public chains were excluded, along with five or six repertoires with anomalous nucleotide sharing. This immuneACCESS table, as held by TCRdb, lists in-frame sequences with V and J called but not all clones. Of the missing ones, under half trace to an unresolved V gene in checked studies; the others have no known cause. V and J calls plus clone size are reproduced from that table; the DNA served to infer D and trimming. Across this sample there are roughly 100,000 clones, with around three quarters seen only once. Of the sample, 4% to 5.5% is held by the ten largest clones.

CDR1 and CDR2, per the germline V gene (reference sequence), are MNHEY and SMNVEV. Inclusive of the bounding cysteine and phenylalanine, the CDR3 is 12 residues long. The entry retains the CDR3 DNA only, 36 bases that are in frame from base 1. V has 6 bases trimmed and J has 5 bases trimmed; junction bases matching no gene number 2. This sample is drawn from a study of cytomegalovirus exposure and HLA in healthy donors (dated by TCRdb to 2016 to 2017). Turning to the overall study: An earlier analysis of several hundred of the donors reported about 250 Gb of sequence data and roughly 100 million unique TCR beta sequences from 150 million to 200 million T cells. An earlier analysis of about 620 of the donors applied high-throughput TCR beta sequencing to assess whether each TCR beta V gene segment acted as functional or pseudogenic. Genome-wide SNP genotypes for about 65% of the roughly 670 donors were used in a later genetic analysis, which treated that subset as a discovery cohort. Both class I and class II loci were covered by HLA typing, at four-digit resolution. Rather than using new phenotypic data, the later analysis identified candidate immune exposures from TCR beta sequences and from how often those sequences occurred across donors. Among roughly 400 genotyped donors of the cohort, an average of about 240,000 unique TCR beta nucleotide sequences were sequenced per donor, around 20% of them non-productive. A few DR-DQ haplotypes were treated as single units for association and clustering because of strong linkage in the cohort. The T cell repertoires of under 750 subjects were profiled by immunosequencing and related to cytomegalovirus serostatus. All discovery cohort repertoires had been generated using a single sequencing platform. To predict cytomegalovirus infection status, the study brought together high-throughput TCR immunosequencing, statistical association of individual TCRs with disease status, and machine learning. The study was designed to test whether signatures of past pathogen exposure could be identified by cataloging public T cell receptors. Among the approximately 420 genotyped donors, approximately 77% belonged to the genetic ancestry cluster associated with self-reported Caucasian donors. Roughly 320 gigabases of sequencing data and 70 million to 95 million unique TCR sequences made up an early release that covered fewer than 650 HLA-typed donors. The number of typed donors differed by locus: 629-630 for A, B, C, DRB1 and DQB1; 500 to 550 for DQA1; around 580 for DPA1; and around 490 for DPB1. A later analysis re-examined previously published TCR beta repertoires from over 500 donors and added high-resolution HLA genotyping to investigate patterns of TCR occurrence. A separate validation cohort of 100 to 150 different subjects was used in addition to the 666-subject first cohort. Donor age, sex, ethnicity and CMV serostatus were compiled together with the repertoire data. Broader findings and caveats from the paper: According to a later analysis, parvovirus B19, influenza, CMV and Epstein-Barr virus appeared linked to several top co-occurrence clusters. The cohort was sequenced for TCR beta chains only, and without alpha or paired-chain data the features that could be detected were limited. In a later analysis, the rate of TCR association differed among HLA loci, with DRB1 alleles having the most associated TCRs and HLA-C alleles having the fewest. A later genetic analysis associated a missense DCLRE1C variant with V-gene and J-gene trimming of TCR beta chains, and an independent cohort replicated the association. The presence/absence analyses assumed that sequencing depth was roughly uniform across donors, and that assumption may not be true. The study listed 150 to 200 TCR beta chains as associated with cytomegalovirus. For the cohort, immune exposure information was limited to CMV serostatus. The authors suggested that the approach could potentially be generalized to other disease states and immunological phenotypes. In an earlier analysis of approximately 590 of the donors, most TCR beta V segments were observed in productive rearrangements about 90% or about 30% of the time, broadly matching IMGT annotations. Some IMGT-functional V segments, including TRBV6-2 and TRBV6-3, could not be distinguished by the 87-base-pair reads and were therefore excluded. Because counts were too low, more than 15 rarely observed V segments, including chromosome 9 orphons, were left out of the earlier analysis of about 620 of the donors. Correlated functional status among segregating V segments might be attributable to linkage disequilibrium, but an unknown experimental factor could not be ruled out. The classifier was reported to diagnose cytomegalovirus status with high specificity and sensitivity in both the original cohort and the validation cohort. A further reported finding was that TCR beta sequences accurately predicted the HLA-A and HLA-B alleles for most subjects in the first cohort. HLA typing was unavailable for some donors at each locus, so association tests used only the typed subset. Most TCR sequences were observed very rarely across donors, whereas some public TCRs were present in many individuals. A cluster of highly shared sequence variants was judged likely to be a technical artifact of the sequencing pipeline. Specific HLA alleles were associated with over 15,000 TCR beta sequences at a false discovery rate of 0.05 in a later analysis. In vitro tests confirmed that a few of the cytomegalovirus-associated TCR beta chains recognize cytomegalovirus antigens. Strong co-occurrence of HLA alleles, especially DR and DQ, made assigning TCR associations to individual alleles difficult. According to a later analysis, most CMV-associated TCR beta chains appeared to be HLA-restricted, and the HLA associations seemed to be driven largely by CMV exposure. In a later analysis, HLA-associated TCR beta chains were found to be more clonally expanded and to have lower generation probabilities than equally common non-associated chains. A later genetic analysis reported fewer N-insertions in productive TCRs among donors in an Asian-associated ancestry cluster than the roughly 690-donor mean.

The cohort comprised 666 healthy bone marrow donors. At the time of sampling, every cohort member was nominally healthy, though immune exposures that went unrecorded were likely present. The donor was CMV seropositive and was included in the group of almost 300 seropositive cohort members. Each donor provided a peripheral blood sample, and peripheral blood mononuclear cells were used for TCR beta sequencing. Genomic DNA was extracted from the blood cell samples with the Qiagen DNeasy Blood Extraction Kit. The TCR originated in a man aged 25-45 years in good health and CMV-seropositive. Sequenced input: PBMCs. Rearrangement joined TRBV27 to TRBJ2-5, with 8 junctional bases fitting TRBD1. The nucleotide sequence reads as follows: TGTGCCAGCAGGACAGGGGTGGAGACCCAGTACTTC. It is translated as CASRTGVETQYF.